This TCR beta chain appears in the sequencing data of a study of blood T cells in healthy people across ages. Regarding the study as a whole: A strong correlation was found between TCR beta diversity and the percentage of naive T cells.

Germline V gene sequence: CDR1 MGHRA, CDR2 YSYEKL. The CDR3 extends over 15 amino acids. Russia was home to the donors, healthy Caucasian individuals aged roughly 6 to 90. A second PCR of roughly 7 to 11 cycles used a sample-barcoded 5' primer and a J-beta primer mix. From the 5' RACE reads, TCRdb called clonotypes with MiXCR, one entry per CDR3 protein. This sample has about 1.6 million distinct CDR3 sequences, with about 32% found just once. About this clonotype itself: Its antigen remains unidentified. Germline and junction disagree at one end, which may indicate a read error.

This clonotype originated in a woman aged 25 to 39 in good health. The chain links TRBV4-1 to TRBJ2-1, with D perhaps matching TRBD1 (5 bases). Material for sequencing was blood. This CDR3 is CASRPRAVLYDEQFF. The CDR3 nucleotides read TGCGCCAGCAGACCCAGGGCGGTCCTCTACGATGAGCAGTTCTTC.